This T cell receptor beta chain was profiled in a study of blood T cells in healthy people across ages. Study-wide background: Template switching picked up about one barcoded beta molecule for each two T cells.

A J-beta primer mix and a sample-barcoded 5' primer were used in a second PCR of about 6 to 12 cycles. TCRdb analysed the 5' RACE reads with MiXCR anew, one entry per CDR3 protein. The top ten clones hold 6.5% to 8.5% of a sample with over 1,200,000 distinct CDR3 sequences, around 59% of them seen once. CDR3 size: 18 residues. V lost 3 bases, J lost 2 bases, and 10 bases stayed unmatched. Germline loops: CDR1 SGHRS, CDR2 YFSETQ. Findings and caveats of the study: While age rose, TCR beta diversity per million T cells dropped in a roughly linear way.

A remark on this clonotype: What it recognizes is unknown.

This sequence joins TRBV5-1 and TRBJ2-3, with TRBD2 matching over 12 bases. The source of this sequence is a man aged 18-30 years in good health. The specimen was blood. CDR3: CASSSTSGGLTPTDTQYF. CDR3 sequence (DNA): TGCGCCAGCAGCTCAACTAGCGGGGGGCTAACACCCACAGATACGCAGTATTTT.